This T cell receptor beta chain was sequenced for a study of cytomegalovirus exposure and HLA in healthy donors. Findings and caveats of the study: Most subjects had HLA-A and HLA-B alleles reportedly predicted accurately by TCR beta sequences. Overall, around 150 TCR beta chains were annotated as cytomegalovirus-associated. In vitro work confirmed that three CMV-associated chains recognize CMV antigens. At a 0.05 false discovery rate, a later analysis found 15,000 to 20,000 TCR beta sequences to be associated with HLA alleles.

CDR3 length: 14 residues. The V gene lost 7 bases and the J gene lost 5 bases, with 18 bases spanning the gap. Germline V gives CDR1 MDHEN, CDR2 SYDVKM. Vbeta (60) and Jbeta (13) primers were used in the PCR. Here immunoSEQ multiplex PCR was the method, and the copy in TCRdb shows in-frame clones only, minus some. The sample shows roughly 100,000 clones, around 77% of them seen only once. In the case of this clone: What it binds is not known.

The chain couples TRBV28 to TRBJ2-7; D remains unclear. The material sequenced was PBMCs. The origin of this receptor is a middle-aged man in good health and CMV-seropositive. In DNA form, the CDR3 reads TGTGCCAGCACCAGGCAGAGCCAGTCTCACGAGCAGTACTTC. Protein: CASTRQSQSHEQYF. The full variable domain, rest sourced from reference TRBV28 and TRBJ2-7, is DVKVTQSSRYLVKRTGEKVFLECVQDMDHENMFWYRQDPGLGLRLIYFSYDVKMKEKGDIPEGYSVSREKKERFSLILESASTNQTSMYLCASTRQSQSHEQYFGPGTRLTVT.